Listed below are T cell receptor beta chains from one sample, sequenced in a study of shared clonotypes between healthy human individuals. Here immunoSEQ multiplex PCR was the method, and the copy in TCRdb shows in-frame clones only, minus some. The table includes around 1.5 million clones, approximately 98% detected once. The material sequenced was naive CD4+ T cells sorted from blood. The receptors were sampled from a young man in good health. Both conserved end residues are part of each CDR3. The D gene is left open where the match is weak. Some rows have no size entry. The others give once, few or many, or a class for an expanded clone.

abundance,j_gene,d_gene,v_gene,CDR3nt,CDR3aa
-,TRBJ2-7,TRBD1,TRBV7-2,TGTGCCAGCAGCTGGATGGGACAGGGTATCTACGAGCAGTACTTC,CASSWMGQGIYEQYF
-,TRBJ2-3,TRBD2,TRBV7-6,TGTGCCAGCAGCAACCCTAGCGGGAGTACAGATACGCAGTATTTT,CASSNPSGSTDTQYF
-,TRBJ1-5,-,TRBV18,TGTGCCAGCTCAGTCCGAGGGGCCGATGGTCAGCCCCAGCATTTT,CASSVRGADGQPQHF
once,TRBJ1-5,TRBD1,TRBV19,TGTGCCAGTAAGGTGACAGGGGAAAATCAGCCCCAGCATTTT,CASKVTGENQPQHF
-,TRBJ1-5,-,TRBV27,TGTGCCAGCAGTTCGATCCAACAGGGTTTCAGCAATCAGCCCCAGCATTTT,CASSSIQQGFSNQPQHF
-,TRBJ1-1,-,TRBV28,TGTGCCAGCAGTTTAAGCCATCGCGCTTTCTTT,CASSLSHRAFF
-,TRBJ2-1,TRBD2,TRBV6-1,TGTGCCAGCAGGGGAGCGGGAGGGGGGGAGCAGTTCTTC,CASRGAGGGEQFF
-,TRBJ1-3,-,TRBV2,TGTGCCAGCAGGGAACACAGGGCTGTTGGAAACACCATATATTTT,CASREHRAVGNTIYF
-,TRBJ1-2,-,TRBV6-6,TGTGCCAGCAGTAACGCCCCTGACTATGGCTACACCTTC,CASSNAPDYGYTF
once,TRBJ2-7,-,TRBV5-1,TGCGCCAGCAGCTTGGACGGATACTACGAGCAGTACTTC,CASSLDGYYEQYF
-,TRBJ1-6,-,TRBV11-3,TGTGCCAGCAGCTTCCGTAGGGATTCACCCCTCCACTTT,CASSFRRDSPLHF
-,TRBJ2-1,TRBD2,TRBV7-6,TGTGCCAGCAGCCCTGGACTAGCGGCTTACAATGAGCAGTTCTTC,CASSPGLAAYNEQFF
-,TRBJ2-3,-,TRBV28,TGTGCCAGCAGTTTATATCGTGGCTTCACAGATACGCAGTATTTT,CASSLYRGFTDTQYF
-,TRBJ2-7,-,TRBV5-1,TGCGCCAGCAGCTTGGAAGCTGGGGCTTACTACGAGCAGTACTTC,CASSLEAGAYYEQYF
-,TRBJ2-3,-,TRBV5-4,TGTGCCAGCAGTTCGATCCCAGATACGCAGTATTTT,CASSSIPDTQYF
-,TRBJ1-3,-,TRBV18,TGTGCCAGCTCACCTAAAGTGGACACCGTCTCTGGAAACACCATATATTTT,CASSPKVDTVSGNTIYF
-,TRBJ2-5,TRBD2,TRBV11-2,TGTGCCAGCAGCTTAAGCCCCCACCGGGGACTAGCGGGGAAAGAGACCCAGTACTTC,CASSLSPHRGLAGKETQYF
-,TRBJ1-5,-,TRBV2,TGTGCCAGCAGCAGGGACCAGCCCCAGCATTTT,CASSRDQPQHF
-,TRBJ1-2,-,TRBV5-5,TGTGCCAGCAGCACCGAACGCTATGGCTACACCTTC,CASSTERYGYTF
-,TRBJ2-1,-,TRBV2,TGTGCCAGCACCGAGCAGCAAGGCTCCTACAATGAGCAGTTCTTC,CASTEQQGSYNEQFF
-,TRBJ2-1,TRBD2,TRBV28,TGTGCCAGCAGCCCGTACGGGGGAGGGAATTACAATGAGCAGTTCTTC,CASSPYGGGNYNEQFF
-,TRBJ2-1,-,TRBV19,TGTGCCAGTAGTATTGGACCGCCCAATGAGCAGTTCTTC,CASSIGPPNEQFF
-,TRBJ2-1,-,TRBV21-1,TGTGCCAGCACTCGCTCGGGCTCCAGGAACTACAATGAGCAGTTCTTC,CASTRSGSRNYNEQFF
-,TRBJ2-3,TRBD2,TRBV5-4,TGTGCCAGCAGCTTGACGGGACTAGTGATAGATACGCAGTATTTT,CASSLTGLVIDTQYF
-,TRBJ2-5,-,TRBV5-1,TGCGCCAGCAGCTTGGATAGGATGTTCGAGACCCAGTACTTC,CASSLDRMFETQYF
-,TRBJ2-7,-,TRBV27,TGTGCCAGCAGCCAACAAAGGCGGTTGGACTACGAGCAGTACTTC,CASSQQRRLDYEQYF
-,TRBJ2-7,-,TRBV30,TGTGCCTGGAGTATCCATCCGGGATCTTTAAGGGGAGCGTACGAGCAGTACTTC,CAWSIHPGSLRGAYEQYF
-,TRBJ2-1,-,TRBV6-5,TGTGCCAGCAGTATGCATCGGGGAAATAATGAGCAGTTCTTC,CASSMHRGNNEQFF
-,TRBJ2-5,-,TRBV5-4,TGTGCCAGCAGCCAGACCGGGACATTAGGAGAGACCCAGTACTTC,CASSQTGTLGETQYF
-,TRBJ2-7,-,TRBV7-9,TGTGCCAGCAGCACTCGACAAACCTACGAGCAGTACTTC,CASSTRQTYEQYF
-,TRBJ1-2,TRBD1,TRBV5-1,TGCGCCAGCAGCTTGCTCTTTGCTGGACAGGGCCGGGGATATGGCTACACCTTC,CASSLLFAGQGRGYGYTF
-,TRBJ2-3,-,TRBV4-1,TGCGCCAGCAGCCAAGTCGGGGTCGGGGATACGCAGTATTTT,CASSQVGVGDTQYF
-,TRBJ2-5,-,TRBV5-1,TGCGCCAGCAGCCTGGGACCTGCCAGGGAAGAGACCCAGTACTTC,CASSLGPAREETQYF
-,TRBJ2-7,-,TRBV7-8,TGTGCCAGCAGCTTAGGACTTCTGCGCTACGAGCAGTACTTC,CASSLGLLRYEQYF
-,TRBJ2-5,-,TRBV6-5,TGTGCCAGCAGTTATTTTGGCCTCATACAAGAGACCCAGTACTTC,CASSYFGLIQETQYF
-,TRBJ2-7,TRBD2,TRBV5-1,TGCGCCAGCAGCGTAGCGGGAGGTCTCTACGAGCAGTACTTC,CASSVAGGLYEQYF
-,TRBJ2-7,-,TRBV6-1,TGTGCCAGCAGTGAGGGAAGGGACCGAATTTACGAGCAGTACTTC,CASSEGRDRIYEQYF
-,TRBJ2-1,TRBD2,TRBV9,TGTGCCAGCAGTCAAACTAGCGGACAATACAATGAGCAGTTCTTC,CASSQTSGQYNEQFF
-,TRBJ2-6,-,TRBV9,TGTGCCAGCAGCGCCTATAACTCTGGGGCCAACGTCCTGACTTTC,CASSAYNSGANVLTF
-,TRBJ1-2,-,TRBV13,TGTGCCAGCAGCGGTCCCACAGGGCGTTTGGACTATGGCTACACCTTC,CASSGPTGRLDYGYTF
-,TRBJ1-2,-,TRBV28,TGTGCCAGCAGTTCCTCAGACTCCTACACCTTC,CASSSSDSYTF